This is a list of T cell receptor beta chains from one sample in a study of shared clonotypes between healthy human individuals. The assay was immunoSEQ multiplex PCR, and TCRdb's table has in-frame clones only and misses some. The sample holds about 1,900,000 clones, over 85% seen once. Sequencing input: naive CD8+ T cells sorted from blood. These receptors were taken from a man aged 18 to 29 in good health. CDR3s include the opening cysteine and the closing phenylalanine or tryptophan. The D gene is left open where the match is weak. Only part of the rows carry a size: once, few, many, or a class if the clone is expanded.

clone size: .; J gene: TRBJ1-4; V gene: TRBV10-3; D gene: TRBD1; CDR3 protein: CAISDPDRGGSTNEKLFF; CDR3 DNA: TGTGCCATCAGTGATCCGGACAGGGGTGGATCAACTAATGAAAAACTGTTTTTT
clone size: .; J gene: TRBJ2-7; V gene: TRBV5-1; D gene: TRBD1; CDR3 protein: CASSLDDRAPPWEQYF; CDR3 DNA: TGCGCCAGCAGCTTGGACGACAGGGCCCCTCCGTGGGAGCAGTACTTC
clone size: .; J gene: TRBJ1-3; V gene: TRBV25-1; D gene: .; CDR3 protein: CASSEWSPTAGNTIYF; CDR3 DNA: TGTGCCAGCAGTGAATGGAGTCCAACGGCGGGAAACACCATATATTTT
clone size: .; J gene: TRBJ2-7; V gene: TRBV5-6; D gene: TRBD2; CDR3 protein: CASRGLAGEYEQYF; CDR3 DNA: TGTGCCAGCAGAGGACTAGCGGGAGAGTACGAGCAGTACTTC
clone size: .; J gene: TRBJ1-1; V gene: TRBV19; D gene: .; CDR3 protein: CASSIAWGGRTEAFF; CDR3 DNA: TGTGCCAGTAGTATAGCATGGGGGGGACGCACTGAAGCTTTCTTT
clone size: .; J gene: TRBJ1-2; V gene: TRBV5-1; D gene: .; CDR3 protein: CASSLDGGLMDYGYTF; CDR3 DNA: TGCGCCAGCAGCTTGGATGGAGGCCTTATGGACTATGGCTACACCTTC
clone size: .; J gene: TRBJ2-3; V gene: TRBV7-9; D gene: TRBD2; CDR3 protein: CASSLGYIGGGTDTQYF; CDR3 DNA: TGTGCCAGCAGCTTAGGGTATATCGGCGGGGGTACAGATACGCAGTATTTT
clone size: .; J gene: TRBJ1-3; V gene: TRBV30; D gene: .; CDR3 protein: CAWSAGAGGNTIYF; CDR3 DNA: TGTGCCTGGAGCGCAGGGGCTGGTGGAAACACCATATATTTT
clone size: .; J gene: TRBJ2-7; V gene: TRBV4-1; D gene: TRBD1; CDR3 protein: CASSQVGQAFYEQYF; CDR3 DNA: TGCGCCAGCAGCCAAGTTGGACAGGCGTTCTACGAGCAGTACTTC
clone size: .; J gene: TRBJ2-1; V gene: TRBV11-2; D gene: .; CDR3 protein: CASSFRGGNEQFF; CDR3 DNA: TGTGCCAGCAGCTTTAGAGGCGGGAATGAGCAGTTCTTC
clone size: .; J gene: TRBJ2-3; V gene: TRBV5-1; D gene: .; CDR3 protein: CASRTWADTQYF; CDR3 DNA: TGCGCCAGCAGAACGTGGGCAGATACGCAGTATTTT
clone size: .; J gene: TRBJ1-1; V gene: TRBV2; D gene: TRBD1; CDR3 protein: CASSGGQGTGTEAFF; CDR3 DNA: TGTGCCAGCAGTGGGGGACAGGGGACGGGCACTGAAGCTTTCTTT
clone size: few; J gene: TRBJ2-7; V gene: TRBV7-9; D gene: .; CDR3 protein: CASSLTGSNEQYF; CDR3 DNA: TGTGCCAGCAGCTTAACAGGGTCCAACGAGCAGTACTTC
clone size: .; J gene: TRBJ2-7; V gene: TRBV4-1; D gene: .; CDR3 protein: CASRELDRSGYEQYF; CDR3 DNA: TGCGCCAGCCGGGAATTGGACAGATCTGGCTACGAGCAGTACTTC
clone size: .; J gene: TRBJ1-2; V gene: TRBV5-4; D gene: TRBD1; CDR3 protein: CASSLGDRETLDGYTF; CDR3 DNA: TGTGCCAGCAGCTTGGGGGACAGGGAAACGCTTGATGGCTACACCTTC